This T cell receptor beta chain derives from a study of post-analysis software for immune sequencing data (dated by TCRdb to between 2014 and 2017). At the level of the whole study: The recorded disease courses included relapsing-remitting, secondary progressive and progressive-relapsing multiple sclerosis, and some patients had no subtype annotation. The patient repertoires were set against around eleven previously published healthy control repertoires from donors whose ages ranged from roughly 6 to 26 years. A subset of samples was prepared in parallel using single-end sample barcoding, then pooled and co-amplified after Illumina adapter ligation. The paper's findings and limits, for the study overall: The control group was slightly older than the multiple sclerosis patient group. Direct clustering with F measure revealed strong co-clustering of samples prepared in the same batch, which led to a batch-effect correction. Multiple sclerosis patients had significantly lower normalized Chao1 diversity than controls, a result that suggests substantial peripheral T-cell clonal expansion. Roughly 5 TRBV segments, including TRBV5-6, TRBV5-1 and TRBV20-1, were significantly more frequent in patients than controls.

Library construction relied on PCR. This sample was sequenced with an Illumina HiSeq 2500. To reduce PCR and sequencing biases, unique molecular identifiers were incorporated into the TCR beta cDNA libraries. Per 1 to 10 million input T cells, roughly 0.5 million cDNA molecules were obtained, such that each molecule approximated one T cell. The same protocol used for the earlier healthy control dataset was applied to prepare and sequence the patient libraries. Samples belonging to the same batch were prepared together, multiplexed and sequenced on a shared HiSeq lane. The authors' pipeline ran thus. MIGEC was used to process the raw barcoded reads, and molecular identifier groups with only a single read were discarded before consensus assembly and CDR3 extraction. VDJtools was used for post-analysis of the clonotype tables, and diversity was normalized by down-sampling every dataset to the size of the smallest sample. In repertoire overlap clustering, CDR3 amino acid sequences, but not nucleotide sequences, were matched to correct batch-related cross-sample contamination. The public sequencing data were trimmed at Q25 with fastp and processed into clonotypes with MiXCR by TCRdb, which kept only in-frame beta chains. CDR3 protein duplicates are merged, each entry listing the most common genes and DNA. The V and J calls follow TCRdb's processing rather than the paper's. The sample table contains 450,000 to 700,000 distinct CDR3 sequences; only one count was recorded for roughly 47% of them. 1.5% to 2% of the sample belongs to the ten largest clones.

The CDR3 runs 13 amino acids, cysteine and phenylalanine included. Only the CDR3 part of the read is kept: 39 bases, read in frame from the first base. CDR1 and CDR2 are read off the germline V gene (reference sequence) as SEHNR and FQNEAQ. Trimmed from V: 5 bases; trimmed from J: 3 bases; junction bases lacking a gene match: 4. In its sample, this clonotype was seen a few times. Its antigen is unknown. No much larger clonotype is one base removed from it; base qualities were not supplied. TCR beta repertoires were profiled from peripheral blood of 10 to 15 young patients with multiple sclerosis to demonstrate the VDJtools post-analysis software. The multiple sclerosis patients were children and adolescents between about 6 and 16 years of age.

The TCR originated in a girl aged 5 to 17 with multiple sclerosis. Sequencing input: blood. The rearranged segments are TRBV7-9 and TRBJ2-7, and 7 bases in between align with TRBD1. The DNA is TGTGCCAGCAGCCGGGACAGCGTCTACGAGCAGTACTTC. Its product reads: CASSRDSVYEQYF.